In its sample, the clone carrying this TCR beta chain was seen once. Methods used by the authors: Cell counts per sample came from amplifying reference gene primers. TCRdb keeps only in-frame clones here, not all; method: immunoSEQ multiplex PCR. Clonal size and the V and J genes are those of that table, whereas D and trimming came from the DNA. In the table there are 20,000 to 30,000 clones, roughly 86% of which are singletons. These data originate in a study of blood T cell repertoires in COVID-19. Overall study context: Donors in the United States, Italy and Spain gave samples during acute or convalescent COVID-19. The analysed material was cDNA or gDNA that came from T cells, B-cell-depleted T cells, or PBMCs.

Trimming removed 4 bases at V and 0 bases at J, with 10 bases between. Germline CDR1 reads LNHDA; CDR2 reads SQIVND (reference sequence). The CDR3 contains 14 residues. The sample taken for sequencing was peripheral blood. The sequence came from a human donor with active COVID-19. The donor label of this sample is uncertain. The rearrangement joins TRBV19 to TRBJ2-7; D possibly corresponds to TRBD1 (5 bases). The CDR3 bases are TGTGCCAGTAGTAAGGGCAGGGCCTCCTACGAGCAGTACTTC. It is translated as CASSKGRASYEQYF.